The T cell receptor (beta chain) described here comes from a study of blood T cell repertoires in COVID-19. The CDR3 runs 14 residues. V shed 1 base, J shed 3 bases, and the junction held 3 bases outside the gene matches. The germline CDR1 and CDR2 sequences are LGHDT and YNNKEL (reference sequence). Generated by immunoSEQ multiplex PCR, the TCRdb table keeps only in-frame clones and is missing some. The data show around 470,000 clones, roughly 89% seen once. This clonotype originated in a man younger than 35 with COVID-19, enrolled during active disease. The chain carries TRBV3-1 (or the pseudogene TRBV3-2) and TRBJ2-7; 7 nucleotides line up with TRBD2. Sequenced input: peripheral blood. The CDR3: CASSQAGLVYEQYF. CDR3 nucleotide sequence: TGTGCCAGCAGCCAAGCAGGACTAGTCTACGAGCAGTACTTC.